The present entry profiles one TCR beta chain with its context. These data belong to a study of blood T cell repertoires in COVID-19. Study-level information: From the United States, Italy and Spain came samples of acute and convalescent COVID-19.

Trimming removed 3 bases from V and 3 bases from J; junction bases left unmatched: 5. From germline, CDR1 is MGHRA and CDR2 YSYEKL. CDR3 length: 15 residues. How the authors handled the data: The assay estimated nucleated cells by amplifying reference gene primers. Only in-frame clones appear in the TCRdb table, and some are missing; sequencing was by immunoSEQ multiplex PCR. That table supplies the V and J calls and clone size; D and trimming were determined from the DNA. Altogether 110,000 to 150,000 clones are present, 84% being singletons, with the ten largest covering 8.8%. This chain uses TRBV4-1 with TRBJ2-3; 8 bases line up with TRBD2. Source material: peripheral blood. The TCR was taken from an elderly woman in a cohort sampled during active or convalescent COVID-19. Written as DNA, the CDR3 is TGCGCCAGCAGCCAGACGGGGGGGCAAACAGATACGCAGTATTTT. This translates into CASSQTGGQTDTQYF.